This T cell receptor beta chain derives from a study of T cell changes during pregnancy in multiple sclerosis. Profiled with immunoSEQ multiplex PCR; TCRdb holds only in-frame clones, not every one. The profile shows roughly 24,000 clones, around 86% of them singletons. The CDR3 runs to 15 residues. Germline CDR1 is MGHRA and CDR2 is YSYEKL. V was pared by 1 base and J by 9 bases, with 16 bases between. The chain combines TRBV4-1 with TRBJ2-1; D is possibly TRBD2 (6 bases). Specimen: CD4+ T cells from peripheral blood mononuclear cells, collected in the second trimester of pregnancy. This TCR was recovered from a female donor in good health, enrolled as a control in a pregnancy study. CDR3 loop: CASSQVGLAWGEQFF. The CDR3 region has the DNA TGCGCCAGCAGCCAAGTTGGCCTAGCGTGGGGTGAGCAGTTCTTC.